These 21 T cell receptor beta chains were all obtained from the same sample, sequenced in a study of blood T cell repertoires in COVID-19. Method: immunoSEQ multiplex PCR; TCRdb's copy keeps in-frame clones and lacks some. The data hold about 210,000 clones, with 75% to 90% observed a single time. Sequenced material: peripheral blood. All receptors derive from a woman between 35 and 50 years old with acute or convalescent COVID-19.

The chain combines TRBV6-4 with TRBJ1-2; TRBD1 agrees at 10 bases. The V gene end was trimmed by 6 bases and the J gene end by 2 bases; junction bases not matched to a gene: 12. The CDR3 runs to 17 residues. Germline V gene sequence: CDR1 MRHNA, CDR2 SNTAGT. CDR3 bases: TGTGCCAGCAGCGCCCGTGTGGGACAGGGGCGCAACTATGGCTACACCTTC. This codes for CASSARVGQGRNYGYTF.

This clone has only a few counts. The CDR3 DNA follows: TGTGCCAGCAGTGCCGGGGGTTCGGGGACCCAGTACTTC. This encodes CASSAGGSGTQYF. This rearrangement joins TRBV2 to TRBJ2-5; the D gene is possibly TRBD2 (6 bases). The CDR3 runs to 13 residues. The V gene's germline CDR1 is SNHLY and CDR2 FYNNEI. V lost 4 bases, J lost 7 bases, and 13 bases lay in between. Variable domain in full (rest from reference TRBV2 and TRBJ2-5): EPEVTQTPSHQVTQMGQEVILRCVPISNHLYFYWYRQILGQKVEFLVSFYNNEISEKSEIFDDQFSVERPDGSNFTLKIRSTKLEDSAMYFCASSAGGSGTQYFGPGTRLLVL.

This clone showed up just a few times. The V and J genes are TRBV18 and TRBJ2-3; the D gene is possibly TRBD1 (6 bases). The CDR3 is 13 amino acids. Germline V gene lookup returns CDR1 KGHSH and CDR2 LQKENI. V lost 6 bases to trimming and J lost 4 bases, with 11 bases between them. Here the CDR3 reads CASSPTGPDTQYF. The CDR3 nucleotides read TGTGCCAGCTCCCCAACAGGGCCAGATACGCAGTATTTT.

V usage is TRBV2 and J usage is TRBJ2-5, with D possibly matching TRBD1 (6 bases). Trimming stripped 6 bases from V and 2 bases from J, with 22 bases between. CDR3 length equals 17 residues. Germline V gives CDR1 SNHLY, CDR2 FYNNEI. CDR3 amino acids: CASRKAQGRGAQETQYF. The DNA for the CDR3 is TGTGCCAGCAGGAAAGCACAGGGACGGGGTGCACAAGAGACCCAGTACTTC. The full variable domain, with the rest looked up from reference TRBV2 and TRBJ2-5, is EPEVTQTPSHQVTQMGQEVILRCVPISNHLYFYWYRQILGQKVEFLVSFYNNEISEKSEIFDDQFSVERPDGSNFTLKIRSTKLEDSAMYFCASRKAQGRGAQETQYFGPGTRLLVL.

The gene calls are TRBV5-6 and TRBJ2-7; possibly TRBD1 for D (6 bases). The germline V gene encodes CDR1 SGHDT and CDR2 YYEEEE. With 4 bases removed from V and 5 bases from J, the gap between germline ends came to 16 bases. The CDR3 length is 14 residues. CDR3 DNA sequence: TGTGCCAGCAGCCCGGAGACAGGCCGGAACGAGCAGTACGTC. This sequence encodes CASSPETGRNEQYV.

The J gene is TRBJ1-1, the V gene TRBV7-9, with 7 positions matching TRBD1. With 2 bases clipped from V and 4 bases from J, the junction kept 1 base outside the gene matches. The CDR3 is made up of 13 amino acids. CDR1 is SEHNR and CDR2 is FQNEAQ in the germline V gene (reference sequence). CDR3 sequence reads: CASSLPGGTEAFF. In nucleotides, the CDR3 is TGTGCCAGCAGCTTACCAGGGGGCACTGAAGCTTTCTTT. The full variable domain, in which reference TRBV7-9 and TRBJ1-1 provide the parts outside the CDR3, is DTGVSQNPRHKITKRGQNVTFRCDPISEHNRLYWYRQTLGQGPEFLTYFQNEAQLEKSRLLSDRFSAERPKGSFSTLEIQRTEQGDSAMYLCASSLPGGTEAFFGQGTRLTVV.

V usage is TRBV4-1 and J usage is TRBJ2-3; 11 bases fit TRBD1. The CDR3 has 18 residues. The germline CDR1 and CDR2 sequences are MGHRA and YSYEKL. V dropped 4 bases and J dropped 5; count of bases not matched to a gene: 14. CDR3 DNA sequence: TGCGCCAGCAGCCTCAGACAAGGACAGGGGGCAGCGGGAGATACGCAGTATTTT. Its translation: CASSLRQGQGAAGDTQYF.

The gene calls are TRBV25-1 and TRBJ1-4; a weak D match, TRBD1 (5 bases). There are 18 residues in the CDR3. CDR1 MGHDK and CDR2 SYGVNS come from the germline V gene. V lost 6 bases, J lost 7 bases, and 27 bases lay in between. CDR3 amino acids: CASSPPLSGRNYGEKLFF. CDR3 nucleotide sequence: TGTGCCAGCAGCCCCCCCTTGTCAGGGAGGAATTATGGTGAAAAACTGTTTTTT.

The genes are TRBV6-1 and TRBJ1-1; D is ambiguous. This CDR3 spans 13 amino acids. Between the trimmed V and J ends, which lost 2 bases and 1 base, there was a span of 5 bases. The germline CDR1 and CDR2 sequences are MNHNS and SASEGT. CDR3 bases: TGTGCCAGCAGTGAAAACAGGAACACTGAAGCTTTCTTT. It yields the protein CASSENRNTEAFF.

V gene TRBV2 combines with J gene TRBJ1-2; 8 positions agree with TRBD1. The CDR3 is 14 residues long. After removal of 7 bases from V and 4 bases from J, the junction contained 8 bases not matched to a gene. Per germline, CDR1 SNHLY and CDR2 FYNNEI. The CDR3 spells CASNLQGAGYGYTF. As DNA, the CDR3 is TGTGCCAGCAACCTCCAGGGGGCTGGCTATGGCTACACCTTC.

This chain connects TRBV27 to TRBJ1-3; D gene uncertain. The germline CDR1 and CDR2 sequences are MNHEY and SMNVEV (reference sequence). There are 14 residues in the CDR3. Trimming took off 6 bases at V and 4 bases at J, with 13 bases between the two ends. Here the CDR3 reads CASSALAVGNTIYF. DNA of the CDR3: TGTGCCAGCAGCGCCCTTGCAGTCGGAAACACCATATATTTT.

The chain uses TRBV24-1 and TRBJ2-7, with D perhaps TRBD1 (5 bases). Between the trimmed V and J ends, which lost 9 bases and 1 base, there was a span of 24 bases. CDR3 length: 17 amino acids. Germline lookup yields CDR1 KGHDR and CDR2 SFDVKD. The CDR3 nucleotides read TGTGCCACCTTCCCTAGGACACCTTACGACCTTTCCTACGAGCAGTACGTC. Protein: CATFPRTPYDLSYEQYV.

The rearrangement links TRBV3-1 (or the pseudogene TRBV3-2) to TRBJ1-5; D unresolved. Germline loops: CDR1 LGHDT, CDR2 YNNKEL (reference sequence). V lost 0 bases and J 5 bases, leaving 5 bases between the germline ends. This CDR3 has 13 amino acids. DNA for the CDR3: TGTGCCAGCAGCCAAGATCGGTATCAGCCCCAGCATTTT. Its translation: CASSQDRYQPQHF.

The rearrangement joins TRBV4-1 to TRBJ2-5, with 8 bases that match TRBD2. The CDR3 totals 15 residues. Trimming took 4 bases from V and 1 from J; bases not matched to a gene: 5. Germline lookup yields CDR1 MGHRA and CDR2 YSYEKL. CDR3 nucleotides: TGCGCCAGCAGCCCTCAGCGGGGGCCCCAAGAGACCCAGTACTTC. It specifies CASSPQRGPQETQYF.

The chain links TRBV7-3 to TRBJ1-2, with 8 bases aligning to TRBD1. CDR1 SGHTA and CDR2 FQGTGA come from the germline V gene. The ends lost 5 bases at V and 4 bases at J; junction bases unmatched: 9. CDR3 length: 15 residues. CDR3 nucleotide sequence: TGTGCCAGCAGCCTAGGACAGGGACAGAGCTATGGCTACACCTTC. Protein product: CASSLGQGQSYGYTF.

CDR3 nucleotides: TGTGCCAGCAGTTGGTTGGGGCAGGGTAGGACCGGGGAGCTGTTTTTT. This gives the protein CASSWLGQGRTGELFF. This sequence joins TRBV28 and TRBJ2-2; tentative D call: TRBD1 (5 bases). CDR1 is MDHEN, CDR2 SYDVKM, per germline. The CDR3 covers 16 residues. V lost 4 bases, J lost 5 bases, and 17 bases lay in between.

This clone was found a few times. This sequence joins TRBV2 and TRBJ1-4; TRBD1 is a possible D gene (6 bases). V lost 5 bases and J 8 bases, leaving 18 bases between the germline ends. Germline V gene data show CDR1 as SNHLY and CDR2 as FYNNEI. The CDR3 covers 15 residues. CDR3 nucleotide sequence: TGTGCCAGCAGTCCAAAGACAGGCTTCGGGGAAAAACTGTTTTTT. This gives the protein CASSPKTGFGEKLFF.

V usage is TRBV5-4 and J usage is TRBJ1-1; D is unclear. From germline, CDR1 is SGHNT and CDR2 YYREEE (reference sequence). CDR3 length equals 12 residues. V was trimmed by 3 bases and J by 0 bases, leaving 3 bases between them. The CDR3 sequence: CASSSMNTEAFF. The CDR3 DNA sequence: TGTGCCAGCAGCTCTATGAACACTGAAGCTTTCTTT.

The CDR3 sequence: CAWSHILAGVSSYEQYV. Written as DNA, the CDR3 is TGTGCCTGGAGCCATATACTAGCGGGGGTGAGCTCCTACGAGCAGTACGTC. The chain is built from TRBV30 and TRBJ2-7; 11 nucleotides match TRBD2. The CDR3 has 17 residues. The J segment lost 0 bases and the V segment lost 3 bases, leaving 10 bases of the junction unmatched. Germline CDR1 GTSNPN, CDR2 SVGIG (reference sequence).

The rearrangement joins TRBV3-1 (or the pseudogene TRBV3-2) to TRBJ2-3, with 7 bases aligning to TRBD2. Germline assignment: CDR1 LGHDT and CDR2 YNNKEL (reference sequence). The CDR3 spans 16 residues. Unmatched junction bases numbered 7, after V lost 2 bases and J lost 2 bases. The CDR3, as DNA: TGTGCCAGCAGCCAAAGCAAGCGGGGATACACAGATACGCAGTATTTT. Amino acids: CASSQSKRGYTDTQYF.

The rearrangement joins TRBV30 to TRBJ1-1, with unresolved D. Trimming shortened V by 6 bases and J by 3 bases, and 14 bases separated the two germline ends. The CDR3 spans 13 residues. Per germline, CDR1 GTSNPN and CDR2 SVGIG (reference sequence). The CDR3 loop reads CACATSGHTEAFF. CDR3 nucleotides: TGTGCCTGCGCAACCAGCGGGCACACTGAAGCTTTCTTT.